The clone carrying this TCR beta chain has just one count. Antigen specificity is unknown. Donors came from a validation cohort of fewer than 150 subjects, distinct from the first 666-subject cohort. This table comes from immunoSEQ multiplex PCR, and its TCRdb copy is limited to in-frame clones, with some not included. The repertoire holds about 130,000 clones, with 88% as singletons. The CDR3 covers 12 residues. From germline, CDR1 is MNHNS and CDR2 SASEGT. Between the trimmed V and J ends, which lost 2 bases and 7 bases, there was a span of 6 bases. These data belong to a study of cytomegalovirus exposure and HLA in healthy donors. The study, taken as a whole, reports: The study found most TCR sequences rare, yet found some public TCRs in many donors. In vitro, a few CMV-associated chains proved specific for CMV antigens. In the 120 or so validation repertoires, about 94% of cluster scores exceeded 0, per a later analysis.

This receptor was taken from a man aged 25 to 45 in good health and CMV-seronegative. The rearrangement links TRBV6-1 to TRBJ2-1; D unresolved. Material for sequencing was PBMCs. Here the CDR3 DNA reads TGTGCCAGCAGTGAACTTATGAATGAGCAGTTCTTC. This translates into CASSELMNEQFF.